Listed below are T cell receptor beta chains from one sample, sequenced in a study of a mutant IDH1 vaccine in newly diagnosed glioma. Profiling relied on immunoSEQ multiplex PCR, and the TCRdb table lists in-frame clones only, not all of them. The sample lists over 55,000 clones, 81% occurring once. No antigen has been identified for these receptors. The starting material was PBMCs, obtained from a glioma patient whose treatment included an IDH1 peptide vaccine. All receptors derive from a man aged 35 to 55 with glioma. Each CDR3 is given with its conserved first and last residue. D genes are given only for firm matches. Some rows have no size entry. The others give once, few or many, or a class for an expanded clone.

>few|.|15|TRBV11-2|TRBJ1-2
TGTGCCAGCAGCTTCCAACCGGGACTTAACTATGGCTACACCTTC
CASSFQPGLNYGYTF
>.|TRBD2|13|TRBV7-2|TRBJ2-5
TGTGCCAGCAGCCGGGGGGGCCAAGAGACCCAGTACTTC
CASSRGGQETQYF
>once|TRBD2|15|TRBV7-6|TRBJ2-5
TGTGCCAGTCGGGGGAGCGGGGGAGTCCAAGAGACCCAGTACTTC
CASRGSGGVQETQYF
>.|.|14|TRBV5-1|TRBJ1-1
TGCGCCAGCAGCTTGCAGTTGAGGAACACTGAAGCTTTCTTT
CASSLQLRNTEAFF
>.|TRBD1|15|TRBV6-1|TRBJ2-2
TGTGCCAGCAGTGAAGGACAGGGCTGGACCGGGGAGCTGTTTTTT
CASSEGQGWTGELFF
>.|TRBD1|14|TRBV5-1|TRBJ1-5
TGCGCCAGCAGCACGACAGGGGCAGATCAGCCCCAGCATTTT
CASSTTGADQPQHF
>.|TRBD1|16|TRBV15|TRBJ2-1
TGTGCCACCAGCAGAGATCGGGACAGGGCTAGCAATGAGCAGTTCTTC
CATSRDRDRASNEQFF
>.|TRBD1|12|TRBV5-1|TRBJ1-2
TGCGCCAGCAGCTCAGGGGGCCATGGCTACACCTTC
CASSSGGHGYTF
>.|TRBD2|18|TRBV4-1|TRBJ2-5
TGCGCCAGCAGCAAGGGCGCGGGACTAGCGGGAGAAGGAGAGACCCAGTACTTC
CASSKGAGLAGEGETQYF
>.|.|15|TRBV7-6|TRBJ2-5
TGTGCCAGCAGCTTAACGGGGAGGTTCGGTGAGACCCAGTACTTC
CASSLTGRFGETQYF
>once|.|13|TRBV19|TRBJ2-3
TGTGCCAGTAGTATGGGCAGAACAGATACGCAGTATTTT
CASSMGRTDTQYF
>.|.|13|TRBV10-3|TRBJ2-7
TGTGCCATCAGTGTAGGTGCCGGGTACGAGCAGTACTTC
CAISVGAGYEQYF
>.|.|15|TRBV19|TRBJ1-1
TGTGCCAGTAGTATAGATTTCGGGAATCCCACTGAAGCTTTCTTT
CASSIDFGNPTEAFF
>.|TRBD1|15|TRBV7-9|TRBJ2-6
TGTGCCAGCAGCCCGACGACAGGGAGGGCCAACGTCCTGACTTTC
CASSPTTGRANVLTF
>.|TRBD1|13|TRBV11-2|TRBJ2-5
TGTGCCAGCCTACCTACAGGGGAGGAGACCCAGTACTTC
CASLPTGEETQYF
>.|TRBD1|14|TRBV13|TRBJ1-1
TGTGCCAGCTCCCTTTACAGGGGAGACACTGAAGCTTTCTTT
CASSLYRGDTEAFF
>.|.|12|TRBV6-1|TRBJ2-7
TGTGCCAGTACCTTACCTCCGTACGAGCAGTACTTC
CASTLPPYEQYF
>.|.|12|TRBV7-2|TRBJ2-4
TGTGCCAGCAGCTTAGCGGAAAACATTCAGTACTTC
CASSLAENIQYF
>.|.|13|TRBV19|TRBJ2-5
TGTGCCAGTAGTATTATGGACGCGGAGACCCAGTACTTC
CASSIMDAETQYF
>.|.|15|TRBV10-3|TRBJ2-1
TGTGCCATCAGTGAGTCTGCGGGTGCCTACAATGAGCAGTTCTTC
CAISESAGAYNEQFF
>.|.|15|TRBV5-1|TRBJ2-3
TGCGCCAGCAGCCTTGAGACGGCCCGCACAGATACGCAGTATTTT
CASSLETARTDTQYF
>.|.|15|TRBV4-1|TRBJ1-3
TGCGCCAGCAGCCAAGTCGGGGTGTCTGGAAACACCATATATTTT
CASSQVGVSGNTIYF
>.|.|15|TRBV6-5|TRBJ2-1
TGTGCCAGCACCGGGGGGCTAGCGGCACGCAATGAGCAGTTCTTC
CASTGGLAARNEQFF
>.|TRBD1|14|TRBV2|TRBJ1-2
TGTGCCAGCAGAGTCGACAGGGTCGGCTATGGCTACACCTTC
CASRVDRVGYGYTF
>.|.|12|TRBV5-4|TRBJ2-5
TGTGCCAGCAGCGTCACCACAGGGAATCGGTACTTC
CASSVTTGNRYF
>.|TRBD2|13|TRBV4-2|TRBJ2-5
TGTGCCAGCAGCCAATCCGGGACTAGCAACCAGTACTTC
CASSQSGTSNQYF
>once|.|16|TRBV21-1|TRBJ2-7
TGTGCCAGTCCCAAAGTCAGGCTTCGAAGCCCCTACGAGCAGTACTTC
CASPKVRLRSPYEQYF
>.|TRBD1|15|TRBV12-5|TRBJ2-3
TGTGCTAGTGGTGCCGGGACAGGGGGCCCAGATACGCAGTATTTT
CASGAGTGGPDTQYF
>.|TRBD1|14|TRBV5-1|TRBJ2-5
TGCGCCAGCAGCGCCGGACAGGGTTCGGAGACCCAGTACTTC
CASSAGQGSETQYF
>.|.|12|TRBV30|TRBJ1-2
TGTGCCTGGACCTGGTCTGGGGATGGCTACACCTTC
CAWTWSGDGYTF
>once|.|15|TRBV11-2|TRBJ2-2
TGTGCCAGCAGCATCGCCGGCGACAACACCGGGGAGCTGTTTTTT
CASSIAGDNTGELFF
>.|.|16|TRBV9|TRBJ1-3
TGTGCCAGCAGCGTAGGGGGAACAGGGTTTGGAAACACCATATATTTT
CASSVGGTGFGNTIYF
>.|.|13|TRBV19|TRBJ1-5
TGTGCCAGTAGTAGTGACAGGAGACAGCCCCAGCATTTT
CASSSDRRQPQHF
>.|.|13|TRBV25-1|TRBJ2-7
TGTGCCAGCAGTGAAGGAGGCCCCTACGAGCAGTACTTC
CASSEGGPYEQYF
>few|TRBD2|15|TRBV4-2|TRBJ2-3
TGTGCCAGCAGCCAAGTAGCGGGGACCACAGATACGCAGTATTTT
CASSQVAGTTDTQYF
>few|TRBD1|13|TRBV14|TRBJ1-2
TGTGCCAGCAGCCTTAGACAGGGTTCTGACTACACCTTC
CASSLRQGSDYTF
>.|TRBD2|15|TRBV9|TRBJ2-1
TGTGCCAGCAGCGTAGCCGGGAGGCCTTACAATGAGCAGTTCTTC
CASSVAGRPYNEQFF
>.|TRBD1|15|TRBV7-2|TRBJ1-5
TGTGCCAGCAGCAAGACAGGGTTAAGCAATCAGCCCCAGCATTTT
CASSKTGLSNQPQHF
>.|.|14|TRBV9|TRBJ2-7
TGTGCCAGCAGCGTAGGAGGGAGCTCCTACGAGCAGTACTTC
CASSVGGSSYEQYF
>.|.|13|TRBV30|TRBJ1-5
TGTGCCTGGAGTGGGGGAAGCAATCAGCCCCAGCATTTT
CAWSGGSNQPQHF
>.|.|13|TRBV29-1|TRBJ1-1
TGCAGCGTTGAAGAGGCGGTGAACACTGAAGCTTTCTTT
CSVEEAVNTEAFF
>.|.|13|TRBV5-1|TRBJ2-7
TGCGCCAGCAGCCCGGACCTGAACTACGAGCAGTACTTC
CASSPDLNYEQYF
>.|.|18|TRBV10-3|TRBJ2-1
TGTGCCATCAGTGAGCCAACCAAACCAGCGGAAACCTACAATGAGCAGTTCTTC
CAISEPTKPAETYNEQFF
>.|TRBD2|13|TRBV30|TRBJ2-7
TGTGCCTGGTCTGTAGCGGGGACCTACGAGCAGTACTTC
CAWSVAGTYEQYF
>.|.|15|TRBV27|TRBJ2-7
TGTGCCAGCAGAAACCCAGTTTCCAGCTCCTACGAGCAGTACTTC
CASRNPVSSSYEQYF
>.|TRBD1|15|TRBV29-1|TRBJ2-2
TGCAGCGGTCGCCGACAGGGGGCGGGTACCGGGGAGCTGTTTTTT
CSGRRQGAGTGELFF
>.|.|17|TRBV7-9|TRBJ1-1
TGTGCCAGCAGCTTAACCGGGTTCAATCTCAGGAACACTGAAGCTTTCTTT
CASSLTGFNLRNTEAFF
>.|.|12|TRBV9|TRBJ2-5
TGTGCCAGCAGCCCGGGTGGGGAGACCCAGTACTTC
CASSPGGETQYF
>few|TRBD1|14|TRBV5-4|TRBJ1-5
TGTGCCAGCAGCTTGCGGGACAGGCCGCTGCCCCAGCATTTT
CASSLRDRPLPQHF
>.|TRBD2|14|TRBV7-9|TRBJ2-1
TGTGCCAGCAGTCACGGGACTAGGCACAATGAGCAGTTCTTC
CASSHGTRHNEQFF
>.|.|14|TRBV9|TRBJ2-3
TGTGCCAGCTCTAGCGCGGGGGCCCCAGATACGCAGTATTTT
CASSSAGAPDTQYF